This T cell receptor (beta chain) was sequenced for a study of Ad26.COV2.S vaccination and SARS-CoV-2 variants. This clone was detected once. Described treatment: roughly 20 received Ad26.COV2.S at low or high dose, single or two shots; a few received placebo; per-sample allocation not given. Day 63 following the first vaccine or placebo injection was when the samples were taken. Vaccination employed an Ad26 vector expressing the Wuhan-strain SARS-CoV-2 spike. Profiled with immunoSEQ multiplex PCR; TCRdb holds only in-frame clones, not every one. The sample carries hundreds of thousands of clones, 92% recorded once. After removal of 6 bases from V and 4 bases from J, the junction contained 3 bases not matched to a gene. CDR1 MNHEY and CDR2 SVGAGI come from the germline V gene. This CDR3 has 14 residues.

The receptor was derived from a person aged 18-60 years who received the Ad26.COV2.S COVID-19 vaccine or a placebo. This sample comprised peripheral blood, obtained in a trial of Ad26.COV2.S vaccine versus placebo. The chain combines TRBV6-5 with TRBJ1-3; the match to TRBD1 covers 10 bases. This chain's CDR3 is CASRDRGHGNTIYF. The CDR3 DNA sequence: TGTGCCAGCAGAGACAGGGGGCACGGAAACACCATATATTTT.